The clone carrying this T cell receptor beta chain was counted only a few times. As yet, its antigen is unknown. TCRdb reprocessed the 5' RACE reads with MiXCR, giving one entry per CDR3 protein. The table shows hundreds of thousands of distinct CDR3 sequences, with approximately 27% occurring only once. V was shortened by 0 bases and J by 1 base, with 11 bases between the two germline ends. This CDR3 is built from 16 residues. The germline V gene has CDR1 SGHVS and CDR2 FNYEAQ. The data derive from a study of T-cell memory formation after mild COVID-19. Study background: Across donors, TCR clusters were largely donor specific. Study-wide results and limits: Pre-infection memory showed some responding clones, and this suggested that cross-reactive memory joined. The study found balanced CD4/CD8 in clones contracting day 15 to 85 and a CD4+ lean in later expanders.

The specimen was PBMCs or a T cell subset sorted from them (not recorded which). The rearrangement links TRBV7-6 to TRBJ2-3; no clear D. The clonotype originates from an adult woman who had mild COVID-19 (a few samples of this study predate the infection). Cell type and time point are not known. The CDR3 DNA is TGTGCCAGCAGCTTAGCCGCGCCCACTGGCACAGATACGCAGTATTTT. The encoded protein is CASSLAAPTGTDTQYF.